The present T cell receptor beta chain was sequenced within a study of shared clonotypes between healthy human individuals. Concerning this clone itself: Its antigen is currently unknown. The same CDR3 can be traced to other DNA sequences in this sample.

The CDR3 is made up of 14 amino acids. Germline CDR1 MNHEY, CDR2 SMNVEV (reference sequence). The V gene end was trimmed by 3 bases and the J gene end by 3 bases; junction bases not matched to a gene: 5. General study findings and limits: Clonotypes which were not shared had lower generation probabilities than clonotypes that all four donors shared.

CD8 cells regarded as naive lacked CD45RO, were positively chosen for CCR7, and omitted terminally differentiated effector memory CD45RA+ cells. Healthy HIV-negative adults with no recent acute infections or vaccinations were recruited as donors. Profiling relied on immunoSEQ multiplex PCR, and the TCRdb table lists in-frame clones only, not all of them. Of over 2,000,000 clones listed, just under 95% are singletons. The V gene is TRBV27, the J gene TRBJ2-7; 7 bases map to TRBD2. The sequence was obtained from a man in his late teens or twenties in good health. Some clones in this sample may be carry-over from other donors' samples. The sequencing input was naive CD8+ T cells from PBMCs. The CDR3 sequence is CASSLGASGYEQYF. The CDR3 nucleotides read TGTGCCAGCAGTTTGGGCGCTAGCGGCTACGAGCAGTACTTC.